The sequence of this T cell receptor (beta chain) was determined in a study of OX40 agonist ivuxolimab in advanced cancers. Study information: Ivuxolimab, an agonist antibody against OX40 (CD134), was given to patients.

Generated by immunoSEQ multiplex PCR, the TCRdb table keeps only in-frame clones and is missing some. Of around 67,000 clones listed, roughly nine tenths are singletons. Trimming cost V 2 bases and J 1 base, with 15 bases left between them. Germline-derived CDR1 and CDR2 are MGHRA and YSYEKL. The CDR3 covers 17 residues. Study-wide points: Compared with others, partial responders at 0.1-3.0 mg/kg displayed clonal expansion among the lowest. In general, CD8+ T cells held more expanded clones than CD4+ did, on average.

Points on this clone: Its specificity is not known.

The chain couples TRBV4-1 to TRBJ1-3; D not resolved. The material was CD4+ or CD8+ T cells sorted from blood, obtained in a trial of the OX40 agonist ivuxolimab. This TCR derives from an adult with an advanced solid tumor such as melanoma, head and neck, liver or kidney cancer. The CDR3 region is CASSQSSVAFSGNTIYF. As DNA, the CDR3 is TGCGCCAGCAGCCAAAGTTCAGTTGCATTTTCTGGAAACACCATATATTTT.